Listed here is a single T cell receptor (beta chain). What it binds is not known. The data were produced by immunoSEQ multiplex PCR, yet TCRdb's version contains in-frame clones alone and is incomplete. Here the sample spans 350,000 to 450,000 clones, about 90% being singletons. The ends lost 2 bases at V and 10 bases at J; junction bases unmatched: 5. Germline CDR1 SGHTA, CDR2 FQGNSA. This CDR3 contains 15 residues. The data were taken from a study of Ad26.COV2.S vaccination and SARS-CoV-2 variants. General study results and limits: Researchers reported similar non-spike TCR breadth in vaccine and placebo recipients.

The treatment is: roughly 19 received Ad26.COV2.S at low or high dose, single or two shots; 5 received placebo; per-sample allocation not given. Day 63 after the first vaccine or placebo injection was the time point for sampling. The chain couples TRBV7-2 to TRBJ2-1, with TRBD2 matching over 13 bases. Sample: peripheral blood, taken in a trial of Ad26.COV2.S vaccine versus placebo. This TCR was recovered from a person aged 18-60 years who received the Ad26.COV2.S COVID-19 vaccine or a placebo. The CDR3 protein is CASSLKTSGGKEQFF. CDR3 bases: TGTGCCAGCAGCTTAAAGACTAGCGGGGGGAAGGAGCAGTTCTTC.